Here is one TCR beta chain with its context. This clonotype was counted between two and nine times. Its recognized antigen is unknown. No qualities accompany the bases; no much larger clone lies one base away. The sample comes from a study of post-analysis software for immune sequencing data (dated by TCRdb to between 2014 and 2016). Study-level background: Recorded disease courses included relapsing-remitting, secondary progressive and progressive-relapsing multiple sclerosis, with some patients lacking subtype annotation. The multiple sclerosis patient repertoires were compared with about a dozen previously published healthy control repertoires from donors aged roughly 6 to 27 years. A subset of samples was prepared in parallel using single-end sample barcoding, then pooled and co-amplified after Illumina adapter ligation.

The CDR3 numbers 15 residues from cysteine through phenylalanine. The read is trimmed to its CDR3 DNA, 45 bases read in frame from base 1. Trimming removed 5 bases from V and 7 bases from J; the gene matches leave 14 bases unexplained. Overall study results and their limits: Significantly higher frequencies in patients than in controls were found for about five TRBV segments, including TRBV5-6, TRBV5-1 and TRBV20-1. The control group was slightly older than the multiple sclerosis patient group. Direct clustering with F measure showed strong co-clustering of samples prepared in the same batch, prompting a batch-effect correction. Compared with controls, multiple sclerosis patients had significantly lower normalized Chao1 diversity, a finding suggesting substantial peripheral T-cell clonal expansion.

To demonstrate the VDJtools post-analysis software, TCR beta repertoires were profiled from the peripheral blood of more than ten young patients with multiple sclerosis. The multiple sclerosis patients were children and adolescents between about 6 and 16 years of age. The protocol used for the library was PCR. These reads were obtained on an Illumina HiSeq 2500. To reduce PCR and sequencing biases, unique molecular identifiers were built into the TCR beta cDNA libraries. Roughly 500,000 cDNA molecules were obtained per 1 to 10 million input T cells, so each molecule approximated one T cell. The same protocol used for the earlier healthy control dataset was applied to prepare and sequence the patient libraries. Samples belonging to the same batch were prepared together, multiplexed and sequenced on a shared HiSeq lane. For the original study's pipeline: MIGEC handled the raw barcoded reads, throwing out single-read molecular identifier groups before consensus assembly and CDR3 extraction. VDJtools was used for post-analysis of the clonotype tables, with diversity normalized by down-sampling every dataset to the smallest sample size. In repertoire overlap clustering, CDR3 amino acid sequences, but not nucleotide sequences, were matched to correct batch-related cross-sample contamination. TCRdb reworked the public reads: Q25 trimming with fastp, MiXCR clone assembly, productive beta chains retained. All rows with the same CDR3 protein become a single entry with the most common DNA and genes. TCRdb, not the original authors, processed these V and J calls. The table for this sample lists hundreds of thousands of distinct CDR3 sequences; 25% to 30% of them were counted only once. The leading ten clones occupy around 0.56% of the sample.

The TCR was taken from a girl aged 5 to 17 with multiple sclerosis. The rearrangement joined TRBV12-3 or TRBV12-4 to TRBJ2-7; 7 middle bases align to TRBD2. Specimen: blood. The DNA is as follows: TGTGCCAGCAGTCCAATTCCCAAGCGGGACGGAGAGCAGTACTTC. This is translated as CASSPIPKRDGEQYF.